Listed below are T cell receptor beta chains from one sample, sequenced in a study of T-cell memory formation after mild COVID-19. TCRdb processed the 5' RACE reads anew with MiXCR; each CDR3 protein has one entry. Among 300,000 to 400,000 distinct CDR3 sequences listed, 10% to 15% were seen once. Source material: PBMCs or a T cell subset sorted from them (not recorded which). All receptors derive from a man younger than 30 who had mild COVID-19 (a few samples of this study predate the infection). Cell type and time point are not known. Each CDR3 is given with its conserved first and last residue. D genes are given only for firm matches. Clone size, where shown, is once, few, many, or a class for clones that have expanded.

CDR3aa: CATTKGSGATDTQYF
CDR3nt: TGTGCCACGACTAAGGGTTCGGGGGCCACAGATACGCAGTATTTT
v_gene: TRBV24-1
abundance: .
j_gene: TRBJ2-3
d_gene: .

CDR3aa: CASSPLVLSTDTQYF
CDR3nt: TGTGCCAGCTCACCGTTGGTATTAAGCACAGATACGCAGTATTTT
v_gene: TRBV18
abundance: .
j_gene: TRBJ2-3
d_gene: .

CDR3aa: CASSLVGSSYEQYF
CDR3nt: TGTGCCAGCAGCTTAGTGGGGAGCTCCTACGAGCAGTACTTC
v_gene: TRBV7-8
abundance: many
j_gene: TRBJ2-7
d_gene: .

CDR3aa: CASSWDVADTQYF
CDR3nt: TGTGCCAGCAGCTGGGACGTGGCAGATACGCAGTATTTT
v_gene: TRBV5-6
abundance: .
j_gene: TRBJ2-3
d_gene: .

CDR3aa: CATSDPSGLAGSTDTQYF
CDR3nt: TGTGCCACCAGTGACCCATCTGGACTAGCGGGAAGCACAGATACGCAGTATTTT
v_gene: TRBV24-1
abundance: many
j_gene: TRBJ2-3
d_gene: TRBD2

CDR3aa: CASSPLMSGGTNEQFF
CDR3nt: TGTGCCAGCAGCCCCCTGATGAGCGGGGGGACGAATGAGCAGTTCTTC
v_gene: TRBV12-3/TRBV12-4
abundance: few
j_gene: TRBJ2-1
d_gene: TRBD2

CDR3aa: CASSLRRGASGEQFF
CDR3nt: TGTGCCAGCAGTTTAAGAAGGGGGGCATCGGGTGAGCAGTTCTTC
v_gene: TRBV12-3/TRBV12-4
abundance: .
j_gene: TRBJ2-1
d_gene: .

CDR3aa: CASSFWGTTDTQYF
CDR3nt: TGTGCCAGCAGCTTCTGGGGGACCACAGATACGCAGTATTTT
v_gene: TRBV7-9
abundance: .
j_gene: TRBJ2-3
d_gene: .

CDR3aa: CASSLVGGEADTQYF
CDR3nt: TGTGCCAGCAGCTTGGTAGGGGGCGAGGCAGATACGCAGTATTTT
v_gene: TRBV5-4
abundance: few
j_gene: TRBJ2-3
d_gene: TRBD1

CDR3aa: CASSLRPDGGTEAFF
CDR3nt: TGCGCCAGCAGCTTGCGGCCCGACGGGGGGACTGAAGCTTTCTTT
v_gene: TRBV5-1
abundance: .
j_gene: TRBJ1-1
d_gene: .

CDR3aa: CASSPRHEQFF
CDR3nt: TGTGCCAGCAGCCCCAGGCATGAGCAGTTCTTC
v_gene: TRBV7-2
abundance: .
j_gene: TRBJ2-1
d_gene: .

CDR3aa: CASSLWGAGELFF
CDR3nt: TGTGCCAGCAGTTTATGGGGGGCCGGGGAGCTGTTTTTT
v_gene: TRBV27
abundance: few
j_gene: TRBJ2-2
d_gene: .

CDR3aa: CASSVGVPETQYF
CDR3nt: TGTGCCAGCAGCGTAGGGGTCCCAGAGACCCAGTACTTC
v_gene: TRBV9
abundance: .
j_gene: TRBJ2-5
d_gene: .

CDR3aa: CASSVELAERSEQFF
CDR3nt: TGTGCCAGCAGCGTAGAACTAGCGGAGAGGAGTGAGCAGTTCTTC
v_gene: TRBV9
abundance: .
j_gene: TRBJ2-1
d_gene: TRBD2

CDR3aa: CASSQEGETQYF
CDR3nt: TGTGCCAGCAGCCAAGAAGGGGAGACCCAGTACTTC
v_gene: TRBV14
abundance: many
j_gene: TRBJ2-5
d_gene: .

CDR3aa: CSVAGGRGKDEQFF
CDR3nt: TGCAGCGTGGCCGGGGGACGAGGGAAGGATGAGCAGTTCTTC
v_gene: TRBV29-1
abundance: .
j_gene: TRBJ2-1
d_gene: .

CDR3aa: CASSLQLTGANVLTF
CDR3nt: TGTGCCAGCAGCTTACAACTGACTGGGGCCAACGTCCTGACTTTC
v_gene: TRBV7-9
abundance: few
j_gene: TRBJ2-6
d_gene: .

CDR3aa: CASSVGIGLNTEAFF
CDR3nt: TGTGCCAGCAGCGTAGGGATCGGACTGAACACTGAAGCTTTCTTT
v_gene: TRBV9
abundance: few
j_gene: TRBJ1-1
d_gene: .

CDR3aa: CASSLWMAGELFF
CDR3nt: TGTGCCAGCAGCCTCTGGATGGCCGGGGAGCTGTTTTTT
v_gene: TRBV5-4
abundance: .
j_gene: TRBJ2-2
d_gene: .

CDR3aa: CASSPPGQLYSPLHF
CDR3nt: TGTGCCAGCAGCCCGCCGGGACAGCTTTATTCACCCCTCCACTTT
v_gene: TRBV4-2
abundance: .
j_gene: TRBJ1-6
d_gene: TRBD1

CDR3aa: CASSLRQGDQETQYF
CDR3nt: TGTGCCAGCAGTTTGAGACAGGGGGATCAAGAGACCCAGTACTTC
v_gene: TRBV28
abundance: many
j_gene: TRBJ2-5
d_gene: TRBD1

CDR3aa: CASSQGQGSYGYTF
CDR3nt: TGCGCCAGCAGCCAGGGACAGGGGTCCTATGGCTACACCTTC
v_gene: TRBV4-3
abundance: .
j_gene: TRBJ1-2
d_gene: TRBD1

CDR3aa: CASTPDLQETQYF
CDR3nt: TGCGCCAGCACCCCGGACCTCCAAGAGACCCAGTACTTC
v_gene: TRBV5-1
abundance: .
j_gene: TRBJ2-5
d_gene: .

CDR3aa: CASSPRRGANYGYTF
CDR3nt: TGTGCCAGCAGCCCTCGGAGGGGAGCTAACTATGGCTACACCTTC
v_gene: TRBV7-8
abundance: many
j_gene: TRBJ1-2
d_gene: .

CDR3aa: CASSFSGAGNTIYF
CDR3nt: TGTGCCAGCAGCTTCTCAGGGGCTGGAAACACCATATATTTT
v_gene: TRBV7-8
abundance: .
j_gene: TRBJ1-3
d_gene: .

CDR3aa: CSAPSGGGDTQYF
CDR3nt: TGCAGTGCTCCTAGCGGGGGGGGCGATACGCAGTATTTT
v_gene: TRBV20-1
abundance: few
j_gene: TRBJ2-3
d_gene: TRBD2

CDR3aa: CASSYPGQGAITEAFF
CDR3nt: TGTGCCAGCAGTTACCCGGGACAGGGTGCGATCACTGAAGCTTTCTTT
v_gene: TRBV6-2/TRBV6-3
abundance: few
j_gene: TRBJ1-1
d_gene: TRBD1

CDR3aa: CASSRMSAKRGETQYF
CDR3nt: TGTGCCAGCAGCCGGATGTCGGCTAAGCGCGGAGAGACCCAGTACTTC
v_gene: TRBV4-2
abundance: .
j_gene: TRBJ2-5
d_gene: .

CDR3aa: CSASPTTSGGADEQFF
CDR3nt: TGCAGTGCCTCCCCGACAACTAGCGGGGGGGCGGATGAGCAGTTCTTC
v_gene: TRBV20-1
abundance: few
j_gene: TRBJ2-1
d_gene: TRBD2

CDR3aa: CSAEIVPGTSYNEQFF
CDR3nt: TGCAGTGCCGAAATAGTCCCCGGGACATCATACAATGAGCAGTTCTTC
v_gene: TRBV20-1
abundance: few
j_gene: TRBJ2-1
d_gene: .

CDR3aa: CASSQTGVEYQPQHF
CDR3nt: TGCGCCAGCAGCCAGACCGGGGTCGAGTATCAGCCCCAGCATTTT
v_gene: TRBV4-1
abundance: few
j_gene: TRBJ1-5
d_gene: .

CDR3aa: CASSKAGTGKAKNIQYF
CDR3nt: TGTGCCAGCAGCAAAGCTGGGACAGGGAAAGCCAAAAACATTCAGTACTTC
v_gene: TRBV21-1
abundance: few
j_gene: TRBJ2-4
d_gene: .

CDR3aa: CASSGTDGVTDTQYF
CDR3nt: TGTGCCAGCAGCGGAACCGACGGAGTCACAGATACGCAGTATTTT
v_gene: TRBV5-4
abundance: few
j_gene: TRBJ2-3
d_gene: .

CDR3aa: CASSSLAGATDTQYF
CDR3nt: TGTGCCAGCAGTTCCCTAGCGGGGGCCACAGATACGCAGTATTTT
v_gene: TRBV12-3/TRBV12-4
abundance: .
j_gene: TRBJ2-3
d_gene: TRBD2

CDR3aa: CASSPGLNTGELFF
CDR3nt: TGTGCCAGCTCACCGGGACTTAACACCGGGGAGCTGTTTTTT
v_gene: TRBV18
abundance: .
j_gene: TRBJ2-2
d_gene: .

CDR3aa: CASSPPGIDYGYTF
CDR3nt: TGTGCCAGCTCACCCCCGGGAATCGACTATGGCTACACCTTC
v_gene: TRBV18
abundance: few
j_gene: TRBJ1-2
d_gene: .

CDR3aa: CASSYSGGASGETQYF
CDR3nt: TGCGCCAGCAGCTATAGCGGGGGGGCCTCAGGAGAGACCCAGTACTTC
v_gene: TRBV5-1
abundance: .
j_gene: TRBJ2-5
d_gene: TRBD2

CDR3aa: CASSQDGVAGLNEQFF
CDR3nt: TGCGCCAGCAGCCAAGACGGAGTGGCGGGGTTGAATGAGCAGTTCTTC
v_gene: TRBV4-3
abundance: .
j_gene: TRBJ2-1
d_gene: .

CDR3aa: CASSLPASGRYSYEQYF
CDR3nt: TGTGCCAGCAGCTTACCGGCTAGCGGGCGATACTCCTACGAGCAGTACTTC
v_gene: TRBV7-2
abundance: .
j_gene: TRBJ2-7
d_gene: TRBD2

CDR3aa: CASSHAGQGIDEQFF
CDR3nt: TGTGCCAGCTCACACGCGGGACAGGGAATAGATGAGCAGTTCTTC
v_gene: TRBV18
abundance: .
j_gene: TRBJ2-1
d_gene: TRBD1

CDR3aa: CASSLDSPLSEAFF
CDR3nt: TGCGCCAGCAGCTTGGACAGCCCACTGAGTGAAGCTTTCTTT
v_gene: TRBV5-1
abundance: .
j_gene: TRBJ1-1
d_gene: .

CDR3aa: CASSLLGTGVQTQYF
CDR3nt: TGTGCCAGCAGCTTGTTGGGGACAGGGGTACAGACCCAGTACTTC
v_gene: TRBV7-2
abundance: .
j_gene: TRBJ2-5
d_gene: TRBD1

CDR3aa: CASSHDPFGANVLTF
CDR3nt: TGTGCCAGCAGTCACGACCCCTTCGGGGCCAACGTCCTGACTTTC
v_gene: TRBV2
abundance: few
j_gene: TRBJ2-6
d_gene: .

CDR3aa: CASSPMTLSRVDLTLYGYTF
CDR3nt: TGTGCCAGCTCACCGATGACGCTATCGAGGGTCGATTTAACCCTCTATGGCTACACCTTC
v_gene: TRBV18
abundance: .
j_gene: TRBJ1-2
d_gene: .

CDR3aa: CASSWGTAVQPQHF
CDR3nt: TGTGCCAGCAGCTGGGGGACAGCGGTTCAGCCCCAGCATTTT
v_gene: TRBV7-8
abundance: few
j_gene: TRBJ1-5
d_gene: TRBD1

CDR3aa: CASSRSAPRPPTDTQYF
CDR3nt: TGTGCCAGCAGCCGGAGCGCACCCCGGCCTCCCACAGATACGCAGTATTTT
v_gene: TRBV5-5
abundance: few
j_gene: TRBJ2-3
d_gene: .

CDR3aa: CASSHPRGEQFF
CDR3nt: TGTGCCAGCAGCCACCCCAGGGGAGAGCAGTTCTTC
v_gene: TRBV7-6
abundance: few
j_gene: TRBJ2-1
d_gene: .

CDR3aa: CASSQDSLYNEQFF
CDR3nt: TGCGCCAGCAGCCAAGATAGCCTTTATAATGAGCAGTTCTTC
v_gene: TRBV4-3
abundance: few
j_gene: TRBJ2-1
d_gene: .

CDR3aa: CSASRPGQGAGQPQHF
CDR3nt: TGCAGTGCTAGTCGACCGGGACAGGGGGCAGGGCAGCCCCAGCATTTT
v_gene: TRBV20-1
abundance: .
j_gene: TRBJ1-5
d_gene: TRBD1

CDR3aa: CASSQGQGPDTQYF
CDR3nt: TGCGCCAGCAGCCAAGGACAGGGGCCAGATACGCAGTATTTT
v_gene: TRBV4-1
abundance: .
j_gene: TRBJ2-3
d_gene: TRBD1

CDR3aa: CASSPGTSGYEQYF
CDR3nt: TGTGCCAGCAGCCCCGGGACTAGCGGGTACGAGCAGTACTTC
v_gene: TRBV11-2
abundance: many
j_gene: TRBJ2-7
d_gene: TRBD2

CDR3aa: CASSPRQGFTDTQYF
CDR3nt: TGTGCCAGCAGCCCTCGACAGGGTTTCACAGATACGCAGTATTTT
v_gene: TRBV6-4
abundance: .
j_gene: TRBJ2-3
d_gene: TRBD1

CDR3aa: CAAGGNQPQHF
CDR3nt: TGTGCCGCGGGGGGTAACCAGCCCCAGCATTTT
v_gene: TRBV7-8
abundance: few
j_gene: TRBJ1-5
d_gene: .

CDR3aa: CSVEAVRGYEQYF
CDR3nt: TGCAGCGTTGAAGCCGTTCGGGGTTACGAGCAGTACTTC
v_gene: TRBV29-1
abundance: many
j_gene: TRBJ2-7
d_gene: .

CDR3aa: CASSLGSGGRGDTQYF
CDR3nt: TGCGCCAGCAGCTTGGGTAGCGGGGGCCGGGGAGATACGCAGTATTTT
v_gene: TRBV5-1
abundance: .
j_gene: TRBJ2-3
d_gene: TRBD2

CDR3aa: CSARALTGSGNTIYF
CDR3nt: TGCAGTGCTCGAGCCCTCACAGGGTCTGGAAACACCATATATTTT
v_gene: TRBV20-1
abundance: few
j_gene: TRBJ1-3
d_gene: .

CDR3aa: CSAYLWGNDQPQHF
CDR3nt: TGCAGTGCCTATCTGTGGGGGAACGATCAGCCCCAGCATTTT
v_gene: TRBV20-1
abundance: few
j_gene: TRBJ1-5
d_gene: .